Below, one T cell receptor beta chain is given with its context. Its specificity is unknown. For sorted subsets, about 0.2 ug DNA per replicate equaled about 30,000 T cell genomes. Assay used: immunoSEQ multiplex PCR; TCRdb lists only in-frame clones, some missing. The sample contains fewer than 3 million clones, around 92% of which appear only once. The entry originates in a study of shared clonotypes between healthy human individuals. Study results and caveats: Of the naive CD4 clonotypes, approximately 5% were shared across a few donors.

The CDR3 totals 14 residues. Germline V CDR1 and CDR2: ENHRY, SYGVKD. Between the trimmed V and J ends, which lost 6 bases and 1 base, there was a span of 12 bases. Donation came from healthy HIV-negative adults that had no recent acute infections or vaccinations. This receptor was taken from a young man in good health. Some clones in this sample may be carry-over from other donors' samples. The sample was naive CD4+ T cells from PBMCs. Subset reported: CD45RA+ positively selected. The rearrangement uses TRBV10-3 and TRBJ1-1, with D possibly matching TRBD1 (5 bases). Here the CDR3 reads CAIRGESGNTEAFF. The CDR3 DNA sequence: TGTGCCATCAGGGGGGAGAGTGGGAACACTGAAGCTTTCTTT.